These T cell receptor beta chains were read from a single sample in a study of T cell responses to AZD1222 COVID-19 vaccine. Sequencing was performed with immunoSEQ multiplex PCR; in TCRdb, only in-frame clones are kept and a portion is missing. The sample has roughly 100,000 clones, about 90% seen once; the top ten hold 7.5% to 9%. This material consisted of peripheral blood, taken 28 days after the second AZD1222 dose. Every receptor here comes from an adult who received the AZD1222 COVID-19 vaccine. The CDR3 runs from the conserved cysteine through the conserved F or W. D genes are given only for firm matches. The size field is filled for only some rows; it gives once, few, many or a size class.

j_gene	d_gene	abundance	v_gene	CDR3aa	CDR3nt
TRBJ1-4	NA	NA	TRBV9	CASSTRDGASNEKLFF	TGTGCCAGCAGCACCCGTGATGGGGCATCCAATGAAAAACTGTTTTTT
TRBJ1-1	NA	NA	TRBV19	CASSLNTEAFF	TGTGCCAGTAGCTTAAACACTGAAGCTTTCTTT
TRBJ2-1	NA	NA	TRBV27	CASSLSVNGVSYEQFF	TGTGCCAGCAGTTTATCCGTAAACGGGGTCAGCTATGAGCAGTTCTTC
TRBJ2-3	TRBD1	few	TRBV7-6	CASTPGGTGADTQYF	TGTGCCAGCACCCCGGGCGGGACAGGGGCTGATACGCAGTATTTT
TRBJ2-7	NA	NA	TRBV21-1	CASTAKGAVSYEQYF	TGTGCCAGCACCGCGAAAGGGGCCGTCTCCTACGAGCAGTACTTC
TRBJ2-1	NA	NA	TRBV11-3	CASSLEGTKTYNEQFF	TGTGCCAGCAGCTTAGAAGGGACAAAGACGTACAATGAGCAGTTCTTC
TRBJ2-2	NA	NA	TRBV10-3	CAISERRGTGNTGELFF	TGTGCCATCAGTGAGCGGAGGGGTACGGGGAACACCGGGGAGCTGTTTTTT
TRBJ2-6	NA	NA	TRBV7-3	CASSGPGGANVLTF	TGTGCCAGCAGCGGGCCCGGAGGGGCCAACGTCCTGACTTTC
TRBJ2-7	TRBD1	NA	TRBV27	CASSRRPGQADSYEQYF	TGTGCCAGCAGCCGCCGTCCGGGACAGGCCGACTCCTACGAGCAGTACTTC
TRBJ1-1	NA	NA	TRBV6-5	CASSYEGRNTEAFF	TGTGCCAGCAGTTACGAGGGGAGGAACACTGAAGCTTTCTTT
TRBJ1-4	NA	NA	TRBV12-3/TRBV12-4	CASRRSTNEKLFF	TGTGCCAGCAGGCGATCTACTAATGAAAAACTGTTTTTT
TRBJ2-3	TRBD1	NA	TRBV12-5	CASGRDSSTDTQYF	TGTGCTAGTGGGAGGGACAGCAGCACAGATACGCAGTATTTT
TRBJ1-6	NA	NA	TRBV6-5	CASSRGYSPLHF	TGTGCCAGCAGTCGTGGGTATTCACCCCTCCACTTT
TRBJ1-5	TRBD1	once	TRBV5-6	CASSSDRGRRQPQHF	TGTGCCAGCAGCTCCGACAGGGGGCGCCGTCAGCCCCAGCATTTT
TRBJ2-7	NA	once	TRBV9	CASSVGSSYEQYF	TGTGCCAGCAGCGTGGGCAGCTCCTACGAGCAGTACTTC
TRBJ1-1	TRBD1	NA	TRBV18	CASSPGQGNTEAFF	TGTGCCAGCTCACCTGGACAGGGCAACACTGAAGCTTTCTTT
TRBJ1-6	TRBD1	NA	TRBV10-3	CAISPRDSDNSPLHF	TGTGCCATCAGCCCCCGGGACAGTGATAATTCACCCCTCCACTTT